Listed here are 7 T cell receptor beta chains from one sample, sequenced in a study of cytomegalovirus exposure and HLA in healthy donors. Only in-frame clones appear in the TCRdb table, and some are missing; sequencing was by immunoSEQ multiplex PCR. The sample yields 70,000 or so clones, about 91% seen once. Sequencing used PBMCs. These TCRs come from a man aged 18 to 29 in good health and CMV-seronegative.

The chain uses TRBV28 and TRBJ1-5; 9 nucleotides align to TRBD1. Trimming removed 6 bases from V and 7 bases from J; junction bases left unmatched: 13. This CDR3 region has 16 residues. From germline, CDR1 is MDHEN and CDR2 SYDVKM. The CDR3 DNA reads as TGTGCCAGCAGCCACCACAGGGGGCTTACCCGCCAGCCCCAGCATTTT. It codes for CASSHHRGLTRQPQHF.

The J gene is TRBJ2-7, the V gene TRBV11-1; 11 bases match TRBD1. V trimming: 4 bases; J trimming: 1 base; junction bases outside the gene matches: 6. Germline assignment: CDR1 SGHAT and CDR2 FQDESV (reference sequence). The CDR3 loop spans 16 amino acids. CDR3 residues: CASSWTGGDPSYEQYF. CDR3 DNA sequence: TGTGCCAGCAGCTGGACAGGGGGCGACCCATCCTACGAGCAGTACTTC.

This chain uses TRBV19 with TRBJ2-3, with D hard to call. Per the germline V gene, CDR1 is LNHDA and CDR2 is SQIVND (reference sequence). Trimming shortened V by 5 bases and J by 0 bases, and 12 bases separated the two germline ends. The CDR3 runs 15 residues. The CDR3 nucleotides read TGTGCCAGTAGTGAACTGACAACTAGCACAGATACGCAGTATTTT. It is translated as CASSELTTSTDTQYF.

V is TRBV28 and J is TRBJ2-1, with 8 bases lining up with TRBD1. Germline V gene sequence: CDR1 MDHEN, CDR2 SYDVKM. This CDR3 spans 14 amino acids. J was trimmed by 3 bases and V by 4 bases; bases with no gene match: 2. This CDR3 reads CASSSGQGYNEQFF. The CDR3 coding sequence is TGTGCCAGCAGTTCCGGACAGGGCTACAATGAGCAGTTCTTC.

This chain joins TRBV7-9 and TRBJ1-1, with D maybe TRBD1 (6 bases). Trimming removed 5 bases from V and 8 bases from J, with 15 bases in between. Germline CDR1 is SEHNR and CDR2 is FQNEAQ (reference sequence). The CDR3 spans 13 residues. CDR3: CASSAEGVREAFF. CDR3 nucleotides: TGTGCCAGCAGCGCCGAGGGGGTAAGAGAAGCTTTCTTT.

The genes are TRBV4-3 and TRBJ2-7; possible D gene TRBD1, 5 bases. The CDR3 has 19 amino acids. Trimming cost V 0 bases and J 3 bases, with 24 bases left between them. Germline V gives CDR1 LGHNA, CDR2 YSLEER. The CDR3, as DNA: TGCGCCAGCAGCCAAGAGATTGGACACCGAGGTTCCCCCGACTACGAGCAGTACTTC. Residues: CASSQEIGHRGSPDYEQYF.

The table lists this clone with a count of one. The CDR3 sequence: CASSPQFERQEAQHF. The CDR3 nucleotides read TGTGCCAGCTCACCGCAATTCGAGAGACAGGAGGCCCAGCATTTT. This chain joins TRBV18 and TRBJ1-5, with TRBD1 as a possible D gene (6 bases). Deletions cut 3 bases from V and 11 bases from J, with 20 bases between. There are 15 residues in the CDR3. The germline V gene has CDR1 KGHSH and CDR2 LQKENI. The entire variable domain, with the rest obtained from reference TRBV18 and TRBJ1-5, is as follows: NAGVMQNPRHLVRRRGQEARLRCSPMKGHSHVYWYRQLPEEGLKFMVYLQKENIIDESGMPKERFSAEFPKEGPSILRIQQVVRGDSAAYFCASSPQFERQEAQHFGDGTRLSIL.